This T cell receptor (beta chain) appears in the sequencing data of a study of PD-1 blockade in classical Hodgkin lymphoma. Study-wide results and caveats: Reports described newly diagnosed patients as having lower baseline TCR diversity than healthy donors.

To note about this clone: Antigen: not known.

The CDR3 runs 15 residues. The germline gives CDR1 LNHDA, CDR2 SQIVND (reference sequence). Between the trimmed V and J ends, which lost 5 bases and 8 bases, there was a span of 21 bases. TCRdb keeps only in-frame clones here, not all; method: immunoSEQ multiplex PCR. The table has about 15,000 clones, roughly nine tenths seen once. Time point reported: newly diagnosed, previously untreated cHL patient sample. Comparison samples consisted of PBMCs from newly diagnosed, untreated classical Hodgkin lymphoma. What was sequenced was peripheral blood mononuclear cells (PBMCs). The genes are TRBV19 and TRBJ1-2; a possible D gene is TRBD1 (6 bases). The TCR comes from a human donor with classical Hodgkin lymphoma. The CDR3 loop is CASSGRTGDNVGYTF. CDR3 DNA sequence: TGTGCCAGTAGTGGCCGAACGGGGGACAACGTGGGCTACACCTTC.